This TCR beta chain was retrieved from a study of blood T cell repertoires in COVID-19. Study-level background: Some COVID-19 samples were acute and others convalescent; all came from the United States, Italy and Spain. From T cells, B-cell-depleted T cells, or PBMCs came the material, which was cDNA or gDNA.

The sample holds a few counts of this clone. The V and J ends lost 3 bases and 5 bases respectively, with 8 bases between them. Germline-derived CDR1 and CDR2 are SGHNT and YYREEE (reference sequence). The CDR3 length is 12 residues. Authors' analysis steps: Reference gene primer amplification in the assay estimated nucleated cell counts. The repertoire was sequenced with immunoSEQ multiplex PCR; TCRdb's copy has only in-frame clones and lacks some. That table gives V, J and clone size, and the DNA gave D and trimming. The sample yields tens of thousands of clones, 82% seen once. The TCR was taken from a woman aged 55-70 years with acute or convalescent COVID-19. J is TRBJ2-5 and V is TRBV5-4, with D unclear. The material sequenced was peripheral blood. DNA of the CDR3: TGTGCCAGCAGCTCTCAACGGGAGACCCAGTACTTC. It specifies CASSSQRETQYF. Looking up the rest from reference TRBV5-4 and TRBJ2-5 gives the full variable domain: ETGVTQSPTHLIKTRGQQVTLRCSSQSGHNTVSWYQQALGQGPQFIFQYYREEENGRGNFPPRFSGLQFPNYSSELNVNALELDDSALYLCASSSQRETQYFGPGTRLLVL.